Presented here are 25 T cell receptor beta chains from one specimen sequenced in a study of blood T cells in healthy people across ages. A sample-barcoded 5' primer and a J-beta primer mix were used in a second PCR of about 7 to 12 cycles. Each CDR3 protein gets one entry after TCRdb re-called the 5' RACE reads with MiXCR. The repertoire holds 1.5 million to 2 million distinct CDR3 sequences, with less than 50% as singletons. Sequencing was performed on blood. The receptors here all came from a middle-aged woman in good health.

The genes are TRBV18 and TRBJ2-5; D not certain. V gave up 3 bases and J gave up 5 bases, with 7 bases separating them. This CDR3 has 12 residues. Germline loops: CDR1 KGHSH, CDR2 LQKENI. The CDR3 DNA sequence: TGTGCCAGCTCACCGGTGGACGAGACCCAGTACTTC. Protein sequence: CASSPVDETQYF.

The chain carries TRBV20-1 and TRBJ2-4; TRBD1 aligns across 9 bases. The CDR3 is 15 amino acids. Germline V lookup: CDR1 DFQATT, CDR2 SNEGSKA (reference sequence). After removal of 3 bases from V and 9 bases from J, the junction contained 12 bases not matched to a gene. The CDR3 protein is CSASGPGTGWTIQYF. The CDR3 nucleotides are TGCAGTGCTAGCGGTCCGGGGACAGGGTGGACCATTCAGTACTTC.

The chain recombines TRBV28 with TRBJ2-1, with D perhaps given as TRBD1 or TRBD2 (5 bases each). The CDR3 extends over 13 amino acids. Germline CDR1 and CDR2: MDHEN and SYDVKM. Trimming stripped 8 bases from V and 6 bases from J, with 14 bases between. The CDR3 spells CASQGPNFNEQFF. The CDR3 DNA is TGTGCCAGCCAGGGACCTAACTTCAATGAGCAGTTCTTC. Based on the CDR3 plus reference TRBV28 and TRBJ2-1, the full variable domain is DVKVTQSSRYLVKRTGEKVFLECVQDMDHENMFWYRQDPGLGLRLIYFSYDVKMKEKGDIPEGYSVSREKKERFSLILESASTNQTSMYLCASQGPNFNEQFFGPGTRLTVL.

This clonotype was seen more than once but under ten times. The chain joins TRBV7-9 to TRBJ2-7; perhaps D is TRBD1 or TRBD2 (6 bases each). Looked up from germline, CDR1 is SEHNR and CDR2 is FQNEAQ (reference sequence). V was pared by 4 bases and J by 2 bases, with 15 bases between. CDR3 length: 15 amino acids. This CDR3 is CASSWVEGGPYEQYF. As DNA, the CDR3 is TGTGCCAGCAGCTGGGTCGAGGGGGGCCCCTACGAGCAGTACTTC.

The chain couples TRBV7-2 to TRBJ2-1, with D perhaps TRBD1 or TRBD2 (5 bases each). CDR3 length equals 13 residues. V lost 5 bases, J lost 7 bases, and 12 bases lay in between. The germline V gene encodes CDR1 SGHTA and CDR2 FQGNSA. In nucleotides, the CDR3 is TGTGCCAGCAGCCCTAGGTGGGGGAATGAGCAGTTCTTC. This gives the protein CASSPRWGNEQFF.

The chain has TRBV10-3 and TRBJ2-3; possible D gene TRBD2, 6 bases. This CDR3 region has 15 residues. Germline-derived CDR1 and CDR2 are ENHRY and SYGVKD. V was clipped by 0 bases and J by 13 bases, with 20 bases between them. The CDR3: CAISESNPSVSAEYF. The CDR3 nucleotides are TGTGCCATCAGTGAGTCGAACCCTAGCGTTTCGGCGGAGTATTTT.

This chain joins TRBV7-9 and TRBJ2-1; no definite D call. The V end was cut by 2 bases, the J end by 6 bases, with 17 bases between. CDR3 length: 16 amino acids. From germline, CDR1 is SEHNR and CDR2 FQNEAQ (reference sequence). CDR3 loop: CASSLPLFGWGNEQFF. CDR3 coding DNA: TGTGCCAGCAGCTTACCCCTGTTCGGGTGGGGCAATGAGCAGTTCTTC.

This clonotype has a single count. V gene TRBV7-2 combines with J gene TRBJ2-7, with unresolved D. The germline gives CDR1 SGHTA, CDR2 FQGNSA. The length of the CDR3 is 14 residues. V gave up 5 bases and J gave up 1 base, with 12 bases separating them. As DNA, the CDR3 is TGTGCCAGCAGCGACCTCCCCAAGTCCTACGAGCAGTACTTC. Residues: CASSDLPKSYEQYF.

This chain joins TRBV20-1 and TRBJ1-2, with D tentatively TRBD1 (5 bases). Germline CDR1 reads DFQATT; CDR2 reads SNEGSKA (reference sequence). The CDR3 is 13 amino acids. The V end was cut by 4 bases, the J end by 3 bases, with 12 bases between. The CDR3 DNA is TGCAGTGCTAAAAACAGGACCTACTATGGCTACACCTTC. Translated: CSAKNRTYYGYTF.

This chain joins TRBV20-1 and TRBJ1-2, with D uncertain. The length of the CDR3 is 14 residues. V lost 6 bases, J lost 0 bases, and 14 bases lay in between. Germline V CDR1 and CDR2: DFQATT, SNEGSKA (reference sequence). CDR3 region: CSAMPGPTNYGYTF. The CDR3 region has the DNA TGCAGTGCCATGCCGGGTCCTACTAACTATGGCTACACCTTC.

This clonotype has only a few counts. The rearrangement joins TRBV5-1 to TRBJ2-1, with 9 nucleotides matching TRBD2. Germline lookup yields CDR1 SGHRS and CDR2 YFSETQ. The CDR3 consists of 12 residues. Trimming cost V 9 bases and J 8 bases; bases outside gene matches: 6. Written as DNA, the CDR3 is TGCGCCACTAGCGGGGTTGACCATGAGCAGTTCTTC. It yields the protein CATSGVDHEQFF.

This chain uses TRBV7-9 with TRBJ2-7, with D unresolved. CDR3 length equals 14 residues. Germline CDR1 SEHNR, CDR2 FQNEAQ (reference sequence). V was clipped by 5 bases and J by 2 bases, with 13 bases between them. CDR3 loop: CASSPSTRPYEQYF. CDR3 nucleotide sequence: TGTGCCAGCAGCCCATCGACGCGACCCTACGAGCAGTACTTC.

In this sample, this clonotype turned up a few times. V and J are TRBV29-1 and TRBJ1-2; TRBD1 is a possible D gene (5 bases). V lost 4 bases to trimming and J lost 6 bases, with 12 bases between them. Germline V gene lookup returns CDR1 SQVTM and CDR2 ANQGSEA. This CDR3 contains 12 residues. The CDR3: CSVGRGSHGYTF. The CDR3 nucleotides read TGCAGCGTTGGCCGGGGGAGTCATGGCTACACCTTC.

The chain couples TRBV27 to TRBJ2-1; D not resolved. The last part of the DNA fits TRBJ2-7 better; the J call may be wrong. Germline V gene lookup returns CDR1 MNHEY and CDR2 SMNVEV (reference sequence). The CDR3 totals 17 residues. The CDR3 DNA reads as TGTGCCAGCAGTTGGGAAGCGCCCTCGAACTCCTACAATGAGCAGTACTTC. This encodes CASSWEAPSNSYNEQYF.

This clonotype appeared a few times. The chain joins TRBV20-1 to TRBJ1-5; D is unresolved. Trimming cost V 0 bases and J 0 bases, with 6 bases left between them. The CDR3 is made up of 14 amino acids. Germline assignment: CDR1 DFQATT and CDR2 SNEGSKA (reference sequence). The CDR3 spells CSARDPNSNQPQHF. The CDR3 bases are TGCAGTGCTAGAGATCCGAATAGCAATCAGCCCCAGCATTTT.

The gene calls are TRBV6-2 or TRBV6-3 and TRBJ2-5; D may be TRBD1 (6 bases). CDR3 length: 12 residues. V lost 5 bases to trimming and J lost 11 bases, with 15 bases between them. Germline CDR1 is MNHEY and CDR2 is SVGEGT. The CDR3 nucleotides are TGTGCCAGCAGTCGTCAGGGGCTAGAGCAGTACTTC. This translates into CASSRQGLEQYF.

This clonotype was counted at least ten times. The genes are TRBV12-3 or TRBV12-4 and TRBJ2-3; the D gene is possibly TRBD2 (6 bases). The V gene lost 6 bases and the J gene lost 1 base, with 11 bases spanning the gap. This CDR3 comprises 14 residues. The DNA for the CDR3 is TGTGCCAGCAGCCGGAGGGATCGCACAGATACGCAGTATTTT. This codes for CASSRRDRTDTQYF.

A few counts support this clonotype. This chain uses TRBV20-1 with TRBJ2-4; maybe TRBD2 (6 bases). The CDR3 extends over 12 amino acids. The ends were cut back, 6 bases at V and 3 bases at J, with 9 bases in the middle. CDR1 is DFQATT, CDR2 SNEGSKA, per germline (reference sequence). The CDR3 DNA reads as TGCAGTGCCGCGGGGTTCAAAAACATTCAGTACTTC. As protein: CSAAGFKNIQYF.

This clonotype showed up just a few times. The rearrangement links TRBV20-1 to TRBJ1-5; D is unclear. V was trimmed by 6 bases and J by 1 base, leaving 13 bases between them. This CDR3 contains 14 residues. The germline V gene has CDR1 DFQATT and CDR2 SNEGSKA (reference sequence). CDR3: CSAFGAESNQPQHF. CDR3 in DNA: TGCAGTGCCTTCGGTGCAGAGAGCAATCAGCCCCAGCATTTT.

This clonotype was seen more than once but under ten times. The rearrangement links TRBV19 to TRBJ2-7; D not resolved. The V and J ends lost 5 bases and 0 bases respectively, with 8 bases between them. CDR3 size: 13 residues. CDR1 is LNHDA, CDR2 SQIVND, per germline (reference sequence). The CDR3 coding sequence is TGTGCCAGTAGTGGTTGGGACTCCTACGAGCAGTACTTC. The encoded protein is CASSGWDSYEQYF. Using reference TRBV19 and TRBJ2-7 for the parts outside the CDR3, the full variable domain is DGGITQSPKYLFRKEGQNVTLSCEQNLNHDAMYWYRQDPGQGLRLIYYSQIVNDFQKGDIAEGYSVSREKKESFPLTVTSAQKNPTAFYLCASSGWDSYEQYFGPGTRLTVT.

This clonotype was recorded once. The CDR3 DNA reads as TGTGCCATCAGTGAGCCTTGGGACGGGACCGGTCTGGGGAACACTGAAGCTTTCTTT. Its translation: CAISEPWDGTGLGNTEAFF. V is TRBV10-3 and J is TRBJ1-1, with a weak D call TRBD1 (5 bases). Trimming shortened V by 2 bases and J by 1 base, and 23 bases separated the two germline ends. Germline V lookup: CDR1 ENHRY, CDR2 SYGVKD. The CDR3 loop spans 19 amino acids.

The chain couples TRBV7-2 to TRBJ1-4, with 8 positions matching TRBD1. V shed 2 bases and J 0 bases; nucleotides not matched to a gene: 8. Germline V gives CDR1 SGHTA, CDR2 FQGNSA. The CDR3 spans 18 residues. CDR3 DNA sequence: TGTGCCAGCAGCTTACCCACCCGGACAGGGTCAACTAATGAAAAACTGTTTTTT. Translation: CASSLPTRTGSTNEKLFF.

V gene TRBV12-3 or TRBV12-4 combines with J gene TRBJ2-7; D possibly corresponds to TRBD1 (5 bases). V was shortened by 4 bases and J by 2 bases, with 9 bases between the two germline ends. The CDR3 extends over 13 amino acids. CDR3 nucleotide sequence: TGTGCCAGCAGTTCCAGGGAAGCCTACGAGCAGTACTTC. Translation gives CASSSREAYEQYF.

This clonotype has a single count. This rearrangement joins TRBV4-2 to TRBJ1-6; 10 nucleotides match TRBD1. Germline V CDR1 and CDR2: LGHNA, YNFKEQ. There are 18 residues in the CDR3. V shed 0 bases and J 4 bases; nucleotides not matched to a gene: 6. CDR3 sequence (DNA): TGTGCCAGCAGCCAAGAGGTGGGGACAGGGGATTATAATTCACCCCTCCACTTT. Protein product: CASSQEVGTGDYNSPLHF.

The chain carries TRBV7-9 and TRBJ2-7; D is uncertain. From germline, CDR1 is SEHNR and CDR2 FQNEAQ (reference sequence). The CDR3 loop spans 12 amino acids. Trimming stripped 7 bases from V and 8 bases from J, with 15 bases between. The CDR3 DNA reads as TGTGCCAGCATGGATACGTCAGGCAAGCAGTACTTC. Its translation is CASMDTSGKQYF.